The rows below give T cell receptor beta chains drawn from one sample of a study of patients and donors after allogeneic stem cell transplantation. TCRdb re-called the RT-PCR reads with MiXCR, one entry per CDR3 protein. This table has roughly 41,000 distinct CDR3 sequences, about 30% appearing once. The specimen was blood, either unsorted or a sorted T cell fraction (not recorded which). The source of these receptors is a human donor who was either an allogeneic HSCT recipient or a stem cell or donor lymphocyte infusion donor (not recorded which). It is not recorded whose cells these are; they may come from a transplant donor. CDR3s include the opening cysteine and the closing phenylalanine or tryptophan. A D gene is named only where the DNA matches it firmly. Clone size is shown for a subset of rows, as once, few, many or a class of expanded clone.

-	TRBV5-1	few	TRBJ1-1	TGCGCCAGCAGCTTGGATTCGGGACAAAGAGCTTTCTTT	CASSLDSGQRAFF
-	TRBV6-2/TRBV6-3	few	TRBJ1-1	TGTGCCAGCAGTCCGAGAGGGAGGGGGAACACTGAAGCTTTCTTT	CASSPRGRGNTEAFF
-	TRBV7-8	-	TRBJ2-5	TGTGCCAGCACTTCCTGGAGGTACCTGGAACGGGAGACCCAGTACTTC	CASTSWRYLERETQYF
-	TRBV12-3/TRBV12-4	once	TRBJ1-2	TGTGCCAGCAGTTTATGGGGTATTGATGGCTACACCTTC	CASSLWGIDGYTF
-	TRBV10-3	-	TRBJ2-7	TGTGCCATCAGAGACCGACTAGGGGTCTACGAGCAGTACTTC	CAIRDRLGVYEQYF
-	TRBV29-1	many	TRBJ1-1	TGCAGCGTTGACGGCCGGGCCAACACTGAAGCTTTCTTT	CSVDGRANTEAFF
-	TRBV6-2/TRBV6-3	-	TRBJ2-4	TGTGCCAGCAGTTACCTTAGAGGGCATCGCGAAGCCAAAAACATTCAGTACTTC	CASSYLRGHREAKNIQYF
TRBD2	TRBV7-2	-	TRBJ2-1	TGTGCCAGCAGCTCAGGGACGAGCGGGAGGCTCAATGAGCAGTTCTTC	CASSSGTSGRLNEQFF
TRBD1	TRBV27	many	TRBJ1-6	TGTGCCAGCAGTTTTGCCGGGACAGGGGTCTCACCCCTCCACTTT	CASSFAGTGVSPLHF
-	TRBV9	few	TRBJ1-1	TGTGCCAGCAGCCGACAGGTAGCCATGAACACTGAAGCTTTCTTT	CASSRQVAMNTEAFF
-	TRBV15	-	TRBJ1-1	TGTGCCACCCGGCGTGGGTTCCTCCCGAACACTGAAGCTTTCTTT	CATRRGFLPNTEAFF
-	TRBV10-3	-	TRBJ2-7	TGTGCCATCAGTGGGGTGGCGGGACTCTCCTACGAGCAGTACTTC	CAISGVAGLSYEQYF
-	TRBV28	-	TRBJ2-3	TGTGCCAGCAGTTTATTATTCAGGATGGGAAGGGCTAGCACAGATACGCAGTATTTT	CASSLLFRMGRASTDTQYF
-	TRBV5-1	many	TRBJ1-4	TGCGCCAGCAGCTTGCGGGGCCAGGTAACAACTAATGAAAAACTGTTTTTT	CASSLRGQVTTNEKLFF
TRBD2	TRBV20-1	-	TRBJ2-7	TGCAGTGCCAAGGGACTAGCGGGAGCCTACGAGCAGTACTTC	CSAKGLAGAYEQYF
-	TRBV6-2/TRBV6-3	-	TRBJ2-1	TGTGCCAGCAGTTCCCCTATGCGGGGTCTTTACAATGAGCAGTTCTTC	CASSSPMRGLYNEQFF